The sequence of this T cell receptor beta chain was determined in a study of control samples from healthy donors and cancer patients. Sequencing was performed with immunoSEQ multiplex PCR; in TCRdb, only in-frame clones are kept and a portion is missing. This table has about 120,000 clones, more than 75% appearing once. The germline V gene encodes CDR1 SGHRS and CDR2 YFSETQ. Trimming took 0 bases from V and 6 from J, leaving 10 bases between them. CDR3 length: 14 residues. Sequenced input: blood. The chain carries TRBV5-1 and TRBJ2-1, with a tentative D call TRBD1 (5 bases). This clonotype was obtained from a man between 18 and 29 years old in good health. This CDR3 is CASSLDRFPNEQFF. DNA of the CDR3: TGCGCCAGCAGCTTGGACAGGTTTCCCAATGAGCAGTTCTTC.